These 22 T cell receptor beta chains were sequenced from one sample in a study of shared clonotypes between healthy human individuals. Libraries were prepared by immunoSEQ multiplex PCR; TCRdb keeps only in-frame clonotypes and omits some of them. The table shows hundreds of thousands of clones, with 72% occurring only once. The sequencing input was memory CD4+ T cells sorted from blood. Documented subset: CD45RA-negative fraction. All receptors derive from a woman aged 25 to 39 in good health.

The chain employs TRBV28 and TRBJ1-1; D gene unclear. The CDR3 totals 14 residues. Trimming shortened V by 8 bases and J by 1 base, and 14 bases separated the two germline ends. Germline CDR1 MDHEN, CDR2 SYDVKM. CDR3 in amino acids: CASEGGRGNTEAFF. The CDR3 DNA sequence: TGTGCCAGCGAGGGTGGTCGGGGGAACACTGAAGCTTTCTTT.

CDR3 sequence (DNA): TGCAGCGTCATCCCCGGGGCGCCCTACAATGAGCAGTTCTTC. Its protein product is CSVIPGAPYNEQFF. The rearrangement links TRBV29-1 to TRBJ2-1; perhaps D is TRBD1 or TRBD2 (5 bases each). Trimming took 6 bases from V and 2 from J, leaving 14 bases between them. Germline CDR1 is SQVTM and CDR2 is ANQGSEA. The CDR3 runs to 14 residues.

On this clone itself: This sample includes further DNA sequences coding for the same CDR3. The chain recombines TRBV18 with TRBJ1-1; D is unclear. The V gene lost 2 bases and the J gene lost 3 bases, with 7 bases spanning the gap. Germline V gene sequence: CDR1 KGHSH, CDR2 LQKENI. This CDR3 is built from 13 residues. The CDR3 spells CASSPTGDTEAFF. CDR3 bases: TGTGCCAGCTCACCAACCGGAGACACTGAAGCTTTCTTT.

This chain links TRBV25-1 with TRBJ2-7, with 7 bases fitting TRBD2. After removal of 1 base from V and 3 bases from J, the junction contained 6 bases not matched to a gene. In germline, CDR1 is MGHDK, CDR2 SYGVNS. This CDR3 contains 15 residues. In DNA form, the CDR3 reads TGTGCCAGCAGTGAATTGGGAGGGAAGGACTACGAGCAGTACTTC. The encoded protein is CASSELGGKDYEQYF.

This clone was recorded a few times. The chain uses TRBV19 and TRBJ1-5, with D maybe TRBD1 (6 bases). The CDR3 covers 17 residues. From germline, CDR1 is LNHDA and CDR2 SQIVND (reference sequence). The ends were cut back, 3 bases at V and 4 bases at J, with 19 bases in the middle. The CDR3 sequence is CASSMSGRGFTNQPQHF. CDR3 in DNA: TGTGCCAGTAGTATGTCGGGCAGGGGATTCACAAATCAGCCCCAGCATTTT.

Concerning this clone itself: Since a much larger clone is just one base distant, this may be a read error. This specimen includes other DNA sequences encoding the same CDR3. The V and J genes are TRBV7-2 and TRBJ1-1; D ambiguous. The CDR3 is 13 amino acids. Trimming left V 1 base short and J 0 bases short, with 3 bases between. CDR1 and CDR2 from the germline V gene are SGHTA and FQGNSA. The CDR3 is CASSLDMNTEAFF. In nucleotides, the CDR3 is TGTGCCAGCAGCTTAGATATGAACACTGAAGCTTTCTTT.

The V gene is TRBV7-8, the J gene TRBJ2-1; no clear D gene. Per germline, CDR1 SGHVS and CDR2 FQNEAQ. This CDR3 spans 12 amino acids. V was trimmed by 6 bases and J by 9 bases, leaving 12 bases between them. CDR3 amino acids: CASRAPGPEQFF. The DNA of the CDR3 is TGTGCCAGCAGAGCGCCCGGGCCTGAGCAGTTCTTC. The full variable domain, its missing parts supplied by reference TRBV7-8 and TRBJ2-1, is GAGVSQSPRYKVAKRGQDVALRCDPISGHVSLFWYQQALGQGPEFLTYFQNEAQLDKSGLPSDRFFAERPEGSVSTLKIQRTQQEDSAVYLCASRAPGPEQFFGPGTRLTVL.

In nucleotides, the CDR3 is TGCGCCAGCAGCGAATCAGGGGAAGCTTTCTTT. Translating it yields CASSESGEAFF. The rearrangement links TRBV5-1 to TRBJ1-1, with D possibly being TRBD1 (5 bases). Germline V CDR1 and CDR2: SGHRS, YFSETQ. This CDR3 region has 11 residues. Deletions cut 4 bases from V and 8 bases from J, with 9 bases between.

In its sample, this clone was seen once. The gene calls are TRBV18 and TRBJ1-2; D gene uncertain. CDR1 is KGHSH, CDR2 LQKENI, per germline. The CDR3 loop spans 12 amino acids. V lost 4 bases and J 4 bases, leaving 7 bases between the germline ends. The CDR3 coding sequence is TGTGCCAGCTCACGGTACATCTATGGCTACACCTTC. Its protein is CASSRYIYGYTF.

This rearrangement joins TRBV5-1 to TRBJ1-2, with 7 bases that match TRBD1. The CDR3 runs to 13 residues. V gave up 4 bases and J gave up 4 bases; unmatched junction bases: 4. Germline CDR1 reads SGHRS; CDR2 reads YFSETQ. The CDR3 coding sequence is TGCGCCAGCAGCCAGGGGGGGTCCTATGGCTACACCTTC. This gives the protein CASSQGGSYGYTF.

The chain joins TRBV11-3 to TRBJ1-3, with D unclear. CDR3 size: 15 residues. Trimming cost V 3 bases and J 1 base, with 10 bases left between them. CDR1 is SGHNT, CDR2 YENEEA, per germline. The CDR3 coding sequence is TGTGCCAGCAGCTTGTCAGACGGATCTGGAAACACCATATATTTT. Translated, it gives CASSLSDGSGNTIYF.

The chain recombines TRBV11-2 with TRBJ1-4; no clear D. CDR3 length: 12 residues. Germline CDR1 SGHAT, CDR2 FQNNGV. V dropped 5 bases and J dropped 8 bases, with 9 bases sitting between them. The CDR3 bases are TGTGCCAGCAGCGCGGGAGGGGAAAAACTGTTTTTT. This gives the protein CASSAGGEKLFF. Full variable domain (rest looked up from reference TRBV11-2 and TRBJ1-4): EAGVAQSPRYKIIEKRQSVAFWCNPISGHATLYWYQQILGQGPKLLIQFQNNGVVDDSQLPKDRFSAERLKGVDSTLKIQPAKLEDSAVYLCASSAGGEKLFFGSGTQLSVL.

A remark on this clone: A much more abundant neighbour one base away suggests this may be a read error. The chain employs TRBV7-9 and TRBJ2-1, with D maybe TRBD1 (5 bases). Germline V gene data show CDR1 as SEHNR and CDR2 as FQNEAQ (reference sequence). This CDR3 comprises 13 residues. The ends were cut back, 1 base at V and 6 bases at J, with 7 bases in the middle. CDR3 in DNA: TGTGCCAGCAGCTTAGGACAGCCCAATGAGCAGTTCTTC. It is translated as CASSLGQPNEQFF.

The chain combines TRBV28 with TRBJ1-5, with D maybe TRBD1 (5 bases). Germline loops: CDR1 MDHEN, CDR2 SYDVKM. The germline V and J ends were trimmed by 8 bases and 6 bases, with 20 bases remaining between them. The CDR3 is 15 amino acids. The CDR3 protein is CASRSGDRRGQPQHF. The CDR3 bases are TGTGCCAGCCGTAGTGGGGATCGGAGGGGTCAGCCCCAGCATTTT.

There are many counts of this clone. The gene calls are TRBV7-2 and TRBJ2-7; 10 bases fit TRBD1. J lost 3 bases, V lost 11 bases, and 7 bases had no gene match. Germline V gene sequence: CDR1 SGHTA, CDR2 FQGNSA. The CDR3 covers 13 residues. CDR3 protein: CAGGDRGLYEQYF. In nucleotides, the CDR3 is TGTGCCGGGGGCGACAGGGGGCTCTACGAGCAGTACTTC.

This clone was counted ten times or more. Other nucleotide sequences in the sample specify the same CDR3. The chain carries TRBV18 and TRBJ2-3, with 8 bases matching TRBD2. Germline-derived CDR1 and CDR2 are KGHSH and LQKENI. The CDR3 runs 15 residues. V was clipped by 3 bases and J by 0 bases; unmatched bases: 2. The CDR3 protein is CASSPGGASTDTQYF. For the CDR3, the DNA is TGTGCCAGCTCACCCGGGGGGGCTAGCACAGATACGCAGTATTTT.

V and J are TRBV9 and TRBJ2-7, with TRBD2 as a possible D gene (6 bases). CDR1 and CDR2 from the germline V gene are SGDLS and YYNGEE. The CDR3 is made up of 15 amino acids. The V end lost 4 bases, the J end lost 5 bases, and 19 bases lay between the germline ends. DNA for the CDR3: TGTGCCAGCAGCCCCCGGAGGGAAGATATGAACGAGCAGTACTTC. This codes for CASSPRREDMNEQYF.

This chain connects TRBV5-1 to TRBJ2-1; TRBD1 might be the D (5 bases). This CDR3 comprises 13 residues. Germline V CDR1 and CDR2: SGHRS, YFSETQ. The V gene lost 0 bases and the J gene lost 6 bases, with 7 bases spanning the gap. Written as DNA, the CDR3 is TGCGCCAGCAGCTTGGTGGGGCGCAATGAGCAGTTCTTC. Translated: CASSLVGRNEQFF.

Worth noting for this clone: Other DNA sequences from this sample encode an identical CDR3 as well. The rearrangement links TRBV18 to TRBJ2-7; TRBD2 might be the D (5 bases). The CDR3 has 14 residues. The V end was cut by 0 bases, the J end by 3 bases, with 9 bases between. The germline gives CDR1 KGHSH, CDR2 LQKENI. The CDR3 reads CASSPPARGYEQYF. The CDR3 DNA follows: TGTGCCAGCTCACCACCGGCCCGGGGCTACGAGCAGTACTTC.

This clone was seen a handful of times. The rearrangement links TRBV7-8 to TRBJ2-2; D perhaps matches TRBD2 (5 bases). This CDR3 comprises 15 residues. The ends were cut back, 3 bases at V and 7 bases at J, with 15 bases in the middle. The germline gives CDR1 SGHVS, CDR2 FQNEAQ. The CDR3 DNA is TGTGCCAGCAGCTTTCTAGCAAAGGGAGTCGGGGAGCTGTTTTTT. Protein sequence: CASSFLAKGVGELFF.

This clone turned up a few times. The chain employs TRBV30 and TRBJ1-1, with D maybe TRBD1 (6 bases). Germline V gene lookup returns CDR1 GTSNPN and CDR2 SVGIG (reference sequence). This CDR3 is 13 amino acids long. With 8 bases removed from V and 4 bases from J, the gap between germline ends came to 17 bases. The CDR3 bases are TGTGCCAGTAACAGGGACGAAGGCACTGAAGCTTTCTTT. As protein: CASNRDEGTEAFF.

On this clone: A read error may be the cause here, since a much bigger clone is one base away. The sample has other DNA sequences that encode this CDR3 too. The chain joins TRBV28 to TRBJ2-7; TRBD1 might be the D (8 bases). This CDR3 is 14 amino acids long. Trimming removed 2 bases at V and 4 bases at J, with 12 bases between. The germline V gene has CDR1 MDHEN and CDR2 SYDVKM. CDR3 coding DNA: TGTGCCAGCAGTTTAGGACAGGGAGGGTACGAGCAGTACTTC. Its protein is CASSLGQGGYEQYF.